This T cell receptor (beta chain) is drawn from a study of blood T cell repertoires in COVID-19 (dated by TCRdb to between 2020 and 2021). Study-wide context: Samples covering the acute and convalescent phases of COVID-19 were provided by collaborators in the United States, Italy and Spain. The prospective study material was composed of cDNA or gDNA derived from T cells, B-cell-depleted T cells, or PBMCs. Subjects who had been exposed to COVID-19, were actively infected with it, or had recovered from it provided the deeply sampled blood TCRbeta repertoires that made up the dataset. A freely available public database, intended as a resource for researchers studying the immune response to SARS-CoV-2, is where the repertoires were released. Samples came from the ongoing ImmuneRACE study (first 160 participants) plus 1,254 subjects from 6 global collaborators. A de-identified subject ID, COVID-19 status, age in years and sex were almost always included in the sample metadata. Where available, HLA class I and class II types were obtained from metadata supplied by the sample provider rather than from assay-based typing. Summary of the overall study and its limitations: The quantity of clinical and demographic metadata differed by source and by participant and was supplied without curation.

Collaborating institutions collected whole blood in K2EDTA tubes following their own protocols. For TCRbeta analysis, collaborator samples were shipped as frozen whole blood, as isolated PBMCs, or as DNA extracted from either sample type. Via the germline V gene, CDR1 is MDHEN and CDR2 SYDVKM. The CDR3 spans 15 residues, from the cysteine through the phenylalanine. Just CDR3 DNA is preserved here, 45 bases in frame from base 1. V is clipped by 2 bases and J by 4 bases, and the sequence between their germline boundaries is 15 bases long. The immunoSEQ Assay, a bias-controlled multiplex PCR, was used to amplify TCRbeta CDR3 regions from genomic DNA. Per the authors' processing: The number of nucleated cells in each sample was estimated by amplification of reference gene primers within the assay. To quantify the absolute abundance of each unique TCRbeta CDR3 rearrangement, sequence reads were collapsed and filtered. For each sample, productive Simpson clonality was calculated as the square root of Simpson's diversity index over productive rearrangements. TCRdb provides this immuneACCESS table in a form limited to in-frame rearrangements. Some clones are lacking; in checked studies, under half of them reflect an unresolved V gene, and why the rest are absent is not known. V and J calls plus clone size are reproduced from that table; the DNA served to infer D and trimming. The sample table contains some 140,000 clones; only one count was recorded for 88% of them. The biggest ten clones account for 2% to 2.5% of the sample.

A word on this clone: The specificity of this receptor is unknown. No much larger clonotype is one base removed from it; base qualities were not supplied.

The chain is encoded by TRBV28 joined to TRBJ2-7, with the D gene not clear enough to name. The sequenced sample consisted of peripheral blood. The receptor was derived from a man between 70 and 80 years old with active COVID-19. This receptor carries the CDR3 CASSLVSGPIYEQYF. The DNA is TGTGCCAGCAGTTTAGTGAGTGGGCCAATTTACGAGCAGTACTTC.